This T cell receptor beta chain was recovered during a study of blood T cells in healthy people across ages. General study results and limits: Unsorted PBMCs blocked a conclusive comparison of naive and antigen-experienced cells.

The use of a sample-barcoded 5' primer and a J-beta primer mix characterized a second PCR of 7 to 11 cycles. TCRdb processed the 5' RACE reads anew with MiXCR; each CDR3 protein has one entry. Among roughly 800,000 distinct CDR3 sequences listed, approximately 25% were seen once. This clonotype was counted a few times. What it binds is unknown. This CDR3 spans 14 amino acids. Germline V gives CDR1 LNHDA, CDR2 SQIVND (reference sequence). After removal of 8 bases from V and 0 bases from J, the junction contained 5 bases not matched to a gene. This same sample was also part of a study on T cells of mothers and their children.

The rearrangement links TRBV19 to TRBJ2-7; 9 bases line up with TRBD2. The TCR sequence derives from a boy younger than 18 in good health. Sequences were obtained from blood. The CDR3, as DNA: TGTGCCAGTCACCCGACTAGCGGCTCCTACGAGCAGTACTTC. Amino acid sequence: CASHPTSGSYEQYF.